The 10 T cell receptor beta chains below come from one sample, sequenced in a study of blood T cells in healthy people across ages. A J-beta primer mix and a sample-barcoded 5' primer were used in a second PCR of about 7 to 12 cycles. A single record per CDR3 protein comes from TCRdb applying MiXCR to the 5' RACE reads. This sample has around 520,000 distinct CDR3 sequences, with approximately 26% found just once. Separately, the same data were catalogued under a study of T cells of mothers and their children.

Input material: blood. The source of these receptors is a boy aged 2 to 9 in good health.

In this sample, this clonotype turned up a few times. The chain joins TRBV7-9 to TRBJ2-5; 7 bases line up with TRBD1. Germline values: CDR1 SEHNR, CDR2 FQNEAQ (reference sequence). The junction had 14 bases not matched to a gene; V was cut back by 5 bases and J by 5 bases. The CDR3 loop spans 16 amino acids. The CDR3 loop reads CASSRRSTGVMETQYF. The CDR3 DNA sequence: TGTGCCAGCAGCCGTCGAAGTACAGGGGTGATGGAGACCCAGTACTTC. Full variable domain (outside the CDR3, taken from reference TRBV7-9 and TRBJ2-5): DTGVSQNPRHKITKRGQNVTFRCDPISEHNRLYWYRQTLGQGPEFLTYFQNEAQLEKSRLLSDRFSAERPKGSFSTLEIQRTEQGDSAMYLCASSRRSTGVMETQYFGPGTRLLVL.

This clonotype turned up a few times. The CDR3 region is CASGLAVYEQYF. The CDR3 coding sequence is TGTGCCAGCGGGCTAGCCGTCTACGAGCAGTACTTC. This chain links TRBV6-2 or TRBV6-3 with TRBJ2-7; D is possibly TRBD2 (5 bases). Per germline, CDR1 MNHEY and CDR2 SVGEGT. V dropped 8 bases and J dropped 3 bases, with 11 bases sitting between them. The CDR3 has 12 residues.

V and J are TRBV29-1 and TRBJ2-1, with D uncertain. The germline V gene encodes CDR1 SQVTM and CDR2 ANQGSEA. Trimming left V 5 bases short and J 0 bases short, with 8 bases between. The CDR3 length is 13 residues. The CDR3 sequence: CSVSTISYNEQFF. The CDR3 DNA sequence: TGCAGCGTTAGTACCATCTCCTACAATGAGCAGTTCTTC.

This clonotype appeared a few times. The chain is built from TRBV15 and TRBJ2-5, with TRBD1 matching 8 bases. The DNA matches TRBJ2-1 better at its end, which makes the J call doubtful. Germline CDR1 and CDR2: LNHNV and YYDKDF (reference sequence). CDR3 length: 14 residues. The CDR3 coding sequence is TGTGCCACCAGCAGGGGACAGGCGAACAATGAGCAGTTCTTC. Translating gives CATSRGQANNEQFF.

CDR3 in DNA: TGTGCCAGCAGCACGGACAGTTCCTACGAGCAGTACTTC. Amino acids: CASSTDSSYEQYF. This sequence joins TRBV7-9 and TRBJ2-7; D is possibly TRBD1 (6 bases). V was pared by 5 bases and J by 1 base, with 9 bases between. Germline-derived CDR1 and CDR2 are SEHNR and FQNEAQ (reference sequence). The CDR3 consists of 13 residues.

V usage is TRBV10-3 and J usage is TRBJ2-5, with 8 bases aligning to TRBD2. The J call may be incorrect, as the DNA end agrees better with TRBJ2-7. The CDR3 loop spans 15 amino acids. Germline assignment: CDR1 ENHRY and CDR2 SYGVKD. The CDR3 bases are TGTGCCATCAGCACCGTCAGCGGGAGACCCTACGAGCAGTACTTC. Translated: CAISTVSGRPYEQYF.

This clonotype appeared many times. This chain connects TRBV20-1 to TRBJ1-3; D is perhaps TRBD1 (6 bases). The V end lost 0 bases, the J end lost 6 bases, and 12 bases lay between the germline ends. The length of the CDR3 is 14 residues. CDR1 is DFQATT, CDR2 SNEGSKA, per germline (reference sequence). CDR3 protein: CSARDPQGQNTIYF. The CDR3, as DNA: TGCAGTGCTAGAGATCCTCAGGGACAAAACACCATATATTTT.

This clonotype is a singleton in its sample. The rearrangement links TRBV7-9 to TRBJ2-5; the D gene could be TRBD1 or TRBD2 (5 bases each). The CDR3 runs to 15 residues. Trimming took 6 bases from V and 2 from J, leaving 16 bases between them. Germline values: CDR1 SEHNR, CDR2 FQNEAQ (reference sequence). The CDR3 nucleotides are TGTGCCAGCAGAGAACCGGGACGGCCTCAAGAGACCCAGTACTTC. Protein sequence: CASREPGRPQETQYF.

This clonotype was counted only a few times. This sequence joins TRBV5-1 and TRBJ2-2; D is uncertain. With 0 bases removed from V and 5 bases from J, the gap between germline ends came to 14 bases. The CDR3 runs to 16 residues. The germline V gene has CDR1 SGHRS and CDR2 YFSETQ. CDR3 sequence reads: CASSLEGKPITGELFF. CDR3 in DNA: TGCGCCAGCAGCTTGGAAGGCAAGCCTATAACCGGGGAGCTGTTTTTT.

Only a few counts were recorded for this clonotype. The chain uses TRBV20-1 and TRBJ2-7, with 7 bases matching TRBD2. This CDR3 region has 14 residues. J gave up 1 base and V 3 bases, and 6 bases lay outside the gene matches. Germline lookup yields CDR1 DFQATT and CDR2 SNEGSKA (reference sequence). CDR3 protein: CSASMTSSSYEQYF. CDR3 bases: TGCAGTGCTAGTATGACTAGCAGTTCCTACGAGCAGTACTTC.